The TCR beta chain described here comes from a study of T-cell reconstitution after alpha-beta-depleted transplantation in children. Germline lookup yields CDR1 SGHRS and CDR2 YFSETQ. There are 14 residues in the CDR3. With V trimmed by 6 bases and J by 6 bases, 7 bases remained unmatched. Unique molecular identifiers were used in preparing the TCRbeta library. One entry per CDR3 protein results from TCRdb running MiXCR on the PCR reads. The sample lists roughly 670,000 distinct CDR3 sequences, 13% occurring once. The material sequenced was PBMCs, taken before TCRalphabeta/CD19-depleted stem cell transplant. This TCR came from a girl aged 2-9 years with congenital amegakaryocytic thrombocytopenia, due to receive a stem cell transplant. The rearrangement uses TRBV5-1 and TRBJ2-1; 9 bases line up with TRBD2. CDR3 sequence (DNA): TGCGCCAGCAAAGCCGGGACTAGCATCAATGAGCAGTTCTTC. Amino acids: CASKAGTSINEQFF.